These 21 T cell receptor beta chains were all obtained from the same sample, sequenced in a study of T cells after somatic rescue of genetic block. Libraries were prepared by immunoSEQ multiplex PCR; TCRdb keeps only in-frame clonotypes and omits some of them. The repertoire holds about 88,000 clones, 80% to 90% seen once, with roughly 1.5% in the top ten. Specimen: peripheral blood mononuclear cells (PBMCs). The receptors here all came from a woman under 30.

The V call is TRBV28, the J call TRBJ1-4; no definite D call. Germline V lookup: CDR1 MDHEN, CDR2 SYDVKM. The CDR3 consists of 15 residues. The V and J ends lost 6 bases and 4 bases respectively, with 15 bases between them. The CDR3 DNA is TGTGCCAGCAGCCCTGACGCTCGTCATAATGAAAAACTGTTTTTT. Translation: CASSPDARHNEKLFF.

This clone was observed a single time. The rearrangement links TRBV9 to TRBJ2-2, with D tentatively TRBD1 or TRBD2 (6 bases each). From germline, CDR1 is SGDLS and CDR2 YYNGEE. The CDR3 length is 15 residues. V gave up 3 bases and J gave up 4 bases, with 13 bases separating them. The CDR3 region is CASSASGGGTGELFF. The CDR3 region has the DNA TGTGCCAGCAGCGCCAGCGGAGGGGGCACCGGGGAGCTGTTTTTT.

This clone came up a few times. This chain connects TRBV6-6 to TRBJ1-2, with D possibly TRBD1 on 5 matching bases. The CDR3 has 13 amino acids. Germline V lookup: CDR1 MNHNY, CDR2 SVGAGI (reference sequence). Trimming removed 5 bases at V and 6 bases at J, with 13 bases between. The CDR3 coding sequence is TGTGCCAGCAGTCTCGGGGGTTCGGATGGCTACACCTTC. It is translated as CASSLGGSDGYTF.

This chain connects TRBV10-2 to TRBJ1-2, with 7 bases fitting TRBD1. Per germline, CDR1 WSHSY and CDR2 SAAADI. The CDR3 sequence is 12 residues long. The V segment lost 9 bases and the J segment 5 bases; nucleotides outside the gene matches: 6. The CDR3 DNA follows: TGCGCCAGTAGAGAGGGACAGTATGGCTACACCTTC. Protein: CASREGQYGYTF.

The chain links TRBV14 to TRBJ2-3, with D possibly being TRBD2 (5 bases). V lost 4 bases to trimming and J lost 4 bases, with 12 bases between them. The CDR3 extends over 14 amino acids. Germline V gene sequence: CDR1 SGHDN, CDR2 FVKESK. CDR3 sequence reads: CASSPDYHPDTQYF. CDR3 in DNA: TGTGCCAGCAGCCCAGACTATCACCCAGATACGCAGTATTTT. Together with reference TRBV14 and TRBJ2-3, the CDR3 gives the full variable domain: EAGVTQFPSHSVIEKGQTVTLRCDPISGHDNLYWYRRVMGKEIKFLLHFVKESKQDESGMPNNRFLAERTGGTYSTLKVQPAELEDSGVYFCASSPDYHPDTQYFGPGTRLTVL.

The chain has TRBV29-1 and TRBJ2-3; D not resolved. This CDR3 contains 11 residues. V was cut by 7 bases and J by 5 bases, with 10 bases left in between. In germline, CDR1 is SQVTM, CDR2 ANQGSEA. The CDR3 reads CSARSGDTQYF. In DNA, the CDR3 is TGCAGCGCAAGGAGTGGAGATACGCAGTATTTT.

About this clone: Other DNA sequences in the same sample also yield this CDR3. The V call is TRBV6-5, the J call TRBJ2-7; unclear D gene. Trimming stripped 5 bases from V and 3 bases from J, with 11 bases between. The CDR3 consists of 13 residues. Looked up from germline, CDR1 is MNHEY and CDR2 is SVGAGI. CDR3 loop: CASSTLLGYEQYF. The CDR3 DNA follows: TGTGCCAGCAGTACTTTACTTGGCTACGAGCAGTACTTC.

The V and J genes are TRBV7-2 and TRBJ2-7; perhaps TRBD2 as D (7 bases). The germline V and J ends were trimmed by 1 base and 2 bases, with 9 bases remaining between them. The CDR3 extends over 14 amino acids. Germline loops: CDR1 SGHTA, CDR2 FQGNSA. Here the CDR3 DNA reads TGTGCCAGCAGCTTAGTAGGGGGGGCCTACGAGCAGTACTTC. Its protein product is CASSLVGGAYEQYF.

The rearrangement links TRBV20-1 to TRBJ2-1; unclear D gene. Germline CDR1 is DFQATT and CDR2 is SNEGSKA (reference sequence). V was clipped by 0 bases and J by 6 bases, with 0 bases between them. The CDR3 is 10 amino acids. CDR3 region: CSARDNEQFF. The CDR3 DNA sequence: TGCAGTGCTAGAGACAATGAGCAGTTCTTC.

CDR3 DNA sequence: TGTGCCATCAGTGCGTTCGGGACAACTGAAAACATTCAGTACTTC. Its protein is CAISAFGTTENIQYF. The rearrangement uses TRBV10-3 and TRBJ2-4, with D perhaps matching TRBD1 (6 bases). There are 15 residues in the CDR3. V lost 4 bases and J lost 5, with 15 bases in between. The germline CDR1 and CDR2 sequences are ENHRY and SYGVKD.

The chain links TRBV4-1 to TRBJ1-1; D not certain. CDR3 length equals 14 residues. V lost 7 bases and J lost 2, with 14 bases in between. Germline-derived CDR1 and CDR2 are MGHRA and YSYEKL. The CDR3 spells CASTPTVANTEAFF. DNA for the CDR3: TGCGCCAGCACCCCGACGGTGGCAAACACTGAAGCTTTCTTT.

V usage is TRBV16 and J usage is TRBJ2-1; D remains unclear. The CDR3 sequence is 16 residues long. Looked up from germline, CDR1 is KGHSY and CDR2 is FQNENV. V lost 1 base and J 0 bases, leaving 10 bases between the germline ends. CDR3: CASSQFQRSSYNEQFF. The CDR3 nucleotides read TGTGCCAGCAGCCAATTTCAACGGAGCTCCTACAATGAGCAGTTCTTC.

This clone was observed a single time. The chain links TRBV30 to TRBJ1-5; D is uncertain. The CDR3 covers 12 residues. CDR1 is GTSNPN and CDR2 is SVGIG in the germline V gene (reference sequence). Trimming removed 0 bases at V and 5 bases at J, with 5 bases between. The CDR3 nucleotides are TGTGCCTGGAGTGTACAGTATCAGCCCCAGCATTTT. Translated: CAWSVQYQPQHF.

On this clone: One end of the junction fails to match germline, which may point to a read error. The V gene is TRBV30, the J gene TRBJ2-7, with 7 bases that match TRBD2. The CDR3 is made up of 12 amino acids. The germline CDR1 and CDR2 sequences are GTSNPN and SVGIG (reference sequence). For the CDR3, the DNA is TGTGCCTGGAGGCCCCCGGCGGGGGTGACGGACTTC. Translating gives CAWRPPAGVTDF.

The table lists this clone with a count of one. V gene TRBV5-8 combines with J gene TRBJ2-1, with D unclear. CDR1 SGHTS and CDR2 YDEGEE come from the germline V gene. This CDR3 spans 13 amino acids. The V gene lost 0 bases and the J gene lost 8 bases, with 9 bases spanning the gap. The chain's CDR3 is CASSLVWGHEQFF. The CDR3 region has the DNA TGTGCCAGCAGCTTGGTTTGGGGTCATGAGCAGTTCTTC.

The chain has TRBV11-1 and TRBJ2-1; the match to TRBD2 covers 9 bases. With V trimmed by 2 bases and J by 8 bases, 7 bases remained unmatched. This CDR3 is built from 15 residues. The germline V gene encodes CDR1 SGHAT and CDR2 FQDESV (reference sequence). CDR3 nucleotides: TGTGCCAGCAGCTTACGGCGGGAGGGCCAGGATGAGCAGTTCTTC. It codes for CASSLRREGQDEQFF.

The V gene is TRBV10-3, the J gene TRBJ2-6, with D uncertain. The germline CDR1 and CDR2 sequences are ENHRY and SYGVKD. This CDR3 spans 13 amino acids. V was shortened by 4 bases and J by 4 bases, with 5 bases between the two germline ends. CDR3 coding DNA: TGTGCCATCAGTGCCCCCGGGGCCAACGTCCTGACTTTC. This encodes CAISAPGANVLTF.

This clone was counted only a few times. The chain joins TRBV30 to TRBJ1-1; D remains ambiguous. The CDR3 length is 13 residues. CDR1 and CDR2 (germline): GTSNPN, SVGIG (reference sequence). Trimming stripped 0 bases from V and 4 bases from J, with 9 bases between. CDR3 protein: CAWSVAVSTEAFF. The CDR3 DNA follows: TGTGCCTGGAGTGTAGCGGTTTCCACTGAAGCTTTCTTT. Full variable domain (remainder filled in from reference TRBV30 and TRBJ1-1): SQTIHQWPATLVQPVGSPLSLECTVEGTSNPNLYWYRQAAGRGLQLLFYSVGIGQISSEVPQNLSASRPQDRQFILSSKKLLLSDSGFYLCAWSVAVSTEAFFGQGTRLTVV.

This rearrangement joins TRBV4-1 to TRBJ2-7; D perhaps matches TRBD1 (7 bases). CDR1 MGHRA and CDR2 YSYEKL come from the germline V gene. The CDR3 runs 15 residues. Trimming stripped 2 bases from V and 4 bases from J, with 15 bases between. DNA for the CDR3: TGCGCCAGCAGCCAAACGTCAGGGGGGTGGTACGAGCAGTACTTC. Amino acids: CASSQTSGGWYEQYF.

Of note for this clone: Germline is not matched at one junction end, which may reflect a read error. This chain joins TRBV27 and TRBJ1-5; 10 bases line up with TRBD1. This CDR3 comprises 14 residues. Per germline, CDR1 MNHEY and CDR2 SMNVEV (reference sequence). Written as DNA, the CDR3 is TGTGCCGGCAGAACGACAGGGGGCGGTCAGCCCCAGCATTTT. It encodes CAGRTTGGGQPQHF.

The CDR3 reads CASSLARDSLSNNEQFF. CDR3 nucleotide sequence: TGTGCCAGCAGCTTAGCTAGGGACTCCCTTTCCAACAATGAGCAGTTCTTC. The chain uses TRBV7-9 and TRBJ2-1, with a weak D call TRBD2 (6 bases). The CDR3 is 17 amino acids. Trimming removed 0 bases from V and 5 bases from J, with 17 bases in between. CDR1 and CDR2 (germline): SEHNR, FQNEAQ (reference sequence).